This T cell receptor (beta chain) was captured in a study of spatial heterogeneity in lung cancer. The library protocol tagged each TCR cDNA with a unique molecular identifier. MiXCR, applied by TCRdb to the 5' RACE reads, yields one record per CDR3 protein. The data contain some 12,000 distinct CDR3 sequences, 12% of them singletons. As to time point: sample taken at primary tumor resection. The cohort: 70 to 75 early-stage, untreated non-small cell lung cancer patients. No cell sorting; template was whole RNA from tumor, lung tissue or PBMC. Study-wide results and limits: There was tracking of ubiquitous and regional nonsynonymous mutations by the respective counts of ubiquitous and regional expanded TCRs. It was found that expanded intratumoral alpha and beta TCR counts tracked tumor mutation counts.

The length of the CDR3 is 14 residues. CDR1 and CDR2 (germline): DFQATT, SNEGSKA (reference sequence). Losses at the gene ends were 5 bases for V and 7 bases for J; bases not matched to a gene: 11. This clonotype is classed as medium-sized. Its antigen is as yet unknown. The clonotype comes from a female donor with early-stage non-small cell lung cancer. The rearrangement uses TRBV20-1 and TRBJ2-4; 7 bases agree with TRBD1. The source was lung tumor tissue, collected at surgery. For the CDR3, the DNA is TGCAGTGCTCTCTCTAGAGGGGGCAGTAACATTCAGTACTTC. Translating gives CSALSRGGSNIQYF.